Below, 11 T cell receptor beta chains from the same sample are listed, as sequenced in a study of T cell clones after liver transplantation. The repertoire was sequenced with immunoSEQ multiplex PCR; TCRdb's copy has only in-frame clones and lacks some. The sample contains some 80,000 clones, 80% to 90% of which appear only once. Material: CD4+ T cells from blood, obtained around 48 months after liver transplant. The origin of the receptors is a human patient who received a liver transplant. A subset of T cells may come from the graft donor.

The chain combines TRBV5-4 with TRBJ2-5; TRBD2 aligns across 8 bases. There are 16 residues in the CDR3. J gave up 5 bases and V 4 bases, and 13 bases lay outside the gene matches. Per germline, CDR1 SGHNT and CDR2 YYREEE (reference sequence). In nucleotides, the CDR3 is TGTGCCAGCAGCACGAAGAGCGGGGGTGAGGACGAGACCCAGTACTTC. Amino acid sequence: CASSTKSGGEDETQYF.

The gene calls are TRBV9 and TRBJ1-3; D uncertain. V lost 1 base and J lost 4, with 9 bases in between. Germline V gives CDR1 SGDLS, CDR2 YYNGEE. The length of the CDR3 is 14 residues. CDR3: CASSVNGQGNTIYF. For the CDR3, the DNA is TGTGCCAGCAGCGTAAACGGGCAGGGAAACACCATATATTTT.

The V and J genes are TRBV7-9 and TRBJ1-5, with 12 positions matching TRBD1. The CDR3 is 16 residues long. Germline assignment: CDR1 SEHNR and CDR2 FQNEAQ (reference sequence). The trim removed 4 bases at V and 9 bases at J, leaving 10 bases unmatched. The CDR3, as DNA: TGTGCCAGCAGCTCGGGACAGGGGGCCCCGGTAGGGCCCCAGCATTTT. Translating gives CASSSGQGAPVGPQHF.

The CDR3 spells CASSLFLAGGIRSSYEQYF. The CDR3 DNA is TGTGCCAGCAGCTTATTTCTAGCGGGAGGAATTCGGAGCTCCTACGAGCAGTACTTC. The rearrangement links TRBV7-9 to TRBJ2-7; 11 bases agree with TRBD2. The CDR3 consists of 19 residues. V dropped 2 bases and J dropped 0; count of bases not matched to a gene: 12. Germline V gives CDR1 SEHNR, CDR2 FQNEAQ (reference sequence).

This chain links TRBV9 with TRBJ2-1; a weak D match, TRBD1 (6 bases). V dropped 0 bases and J dropped 7 bases, with 8 bases sitting between them. There are 13 residues in the CDR3. Germline CDR1 reads SGDLS; CDR2 reads YYNGEE. CDR3 DNA sequence: TGTGCCAGCAGCGTAGTCGGGACAAATGAGCAGTTCTTC. It encodes CASSVVGTNEQFF.

This rearrangement joins TRBV11-2 to TRBJ2-7; D not resolved. V lost 5 bases, J lost 4 bases, and 24 bases lay in between. Germline assignment: CDR1 SGHAT and CDR2 FQNNGV. The CDR3 extends over 17 amino acids. The CDR3 coding sequence is TGTGCCAGCAGCAGTGTTACCGGCGGACGGCCAGCGTACGAGCAGTACTTC. This encodes CASSSVTGGRPAYEQYF.

The chain recombines TRBV7-3 with TRBJ1-2, with 7 positions matching TRBD1. Germline assignment: CDR1 SGHTA and CDR2 FQGTGA. There are 14 residues in the CDR3. V trimming: 4 bases; J trimming: 2 bases; junction bases outside the gene matches: 4. CDR3 residues: CASSWDSTNYGYTF. The CDR3 DNA is TGTGCCAGCAGCTGGGACAGCACAAACTATGGCTACACCTTC.

The J gene is TRBJ1-2, the V gene TRBV7-9; no reliable D call. V lost 7 bases and J 8 bases, leaving 17 bases between the germline ends. The length of the CDR3 is 13 residues. Germline CDR1 is SEHNR and CDR2 is FQNEAQ (reference sequence). CDR3 in DNA: TGTGCCAGCACCACAGTCGGGTTGGGGGGCTACACCTTC. It is translated as CASTTVGLGGYTF.

The chain employs TRBV9 and TRBJ2-5; 7 bases agree with TRBD2. V lost 0 bases, J lost 7 bases, and 9 bases stayed unmatched. Germline V lookup: CDR1 SGDLS, CDR2 YYNGEE. This CDR3 region has 15 residues. The DNA for the CDR3 is TGTGCCAGCAGCGTAGCTGGGGGGGGTCAGGGGACCCAGTACTTC. It yields the protein CASSVAGGGQGTQYF.

This clone was picked up a small number of times. The chain couples TRBV6-6 to TRBJ2-5; D is possibly TRBD1 (6 bases). The CDR3 extends over 14 amino acids. Between the trimmed V and J ends, which lost 2 bases and 5 bases, there was a span of 12 bases. Germline CDR1 reads MNHNY; CDR2 reads SVGAGI (reference sequence). CDR3 protein: CASSYEGERETQYF. Here the CDR3 DNA reads TGTGCCAGCAGTTACGAGGGGGAGAGGGAGACCCAGTACTTC.

The chain links TRBV5-1 to TRBJ2-3; TRBD1 might be the D (6 bases). Germline values: CDR1 SGHRS, CDR2 YFSETQ. This CDR3 is built from 16 residues. V was pared by 4 bases and J by 3 bases, with 18 bases between. CDR3 nucleotide sequence: TGCGCCAGCAGCCAAGGGTCAGGGGCGGTGACAGATACGCAGTATTTT. Protein sequence: CASSQGSGAVTDTQYF.